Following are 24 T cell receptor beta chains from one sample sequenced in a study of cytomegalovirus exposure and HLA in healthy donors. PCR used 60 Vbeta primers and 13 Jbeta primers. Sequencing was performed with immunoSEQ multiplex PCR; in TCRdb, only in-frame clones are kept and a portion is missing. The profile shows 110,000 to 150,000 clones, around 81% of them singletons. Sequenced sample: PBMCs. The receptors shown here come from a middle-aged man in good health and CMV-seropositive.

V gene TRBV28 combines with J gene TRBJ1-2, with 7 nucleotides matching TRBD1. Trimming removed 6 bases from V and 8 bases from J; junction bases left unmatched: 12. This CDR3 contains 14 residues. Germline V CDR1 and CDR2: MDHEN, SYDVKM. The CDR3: CASSAGGTPSGYTF. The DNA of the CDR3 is TGTGCCAGCAGCGCAGGGGGGACGCCCAGCGGCTACACCTTC.

CDR3 in DNA: TGTGCCAGCTCACTGTCTCGGGAGACCCAGTACTTC. Translation gives CASSLSRETQYF. The gene calls are TRBV18 and TRBJ2-5; D is ambiguous. Trimming stripped 4 bases from V and 5 bases from J, with 8 bases between. Germline V gene lookup returns CDR1 KGHSH and CDR2 LQKENI. The CDR3 runs 12 residues.

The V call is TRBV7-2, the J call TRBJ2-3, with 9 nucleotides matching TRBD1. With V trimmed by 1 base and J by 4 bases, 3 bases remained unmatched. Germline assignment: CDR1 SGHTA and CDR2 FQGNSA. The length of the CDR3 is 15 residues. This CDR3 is CASSLVGTGSDTQYF. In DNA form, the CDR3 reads TGTGCCAGCAGCTTAGTGGGGACAGGGTCAGATACGCAGTATTTT.

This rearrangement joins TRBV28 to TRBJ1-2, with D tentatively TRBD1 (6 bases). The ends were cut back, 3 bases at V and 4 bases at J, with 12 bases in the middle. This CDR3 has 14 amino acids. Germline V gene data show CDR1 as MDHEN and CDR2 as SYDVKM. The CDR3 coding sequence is TGTGCCAGCAGTTTCGACAGGCCAAGCTATGGCTACACCTTC. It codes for CASSFDRPSYGYTF.

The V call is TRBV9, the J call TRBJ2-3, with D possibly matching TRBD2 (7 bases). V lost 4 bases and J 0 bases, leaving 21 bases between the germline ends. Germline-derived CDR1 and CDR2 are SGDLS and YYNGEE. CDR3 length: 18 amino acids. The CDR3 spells CASSFPSTGGSSTDTQYF. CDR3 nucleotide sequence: TGTGCCAGCAGCTTCCCCTCAACGGGGGGCTCTAGCACAGATACGCAGTATTTT.

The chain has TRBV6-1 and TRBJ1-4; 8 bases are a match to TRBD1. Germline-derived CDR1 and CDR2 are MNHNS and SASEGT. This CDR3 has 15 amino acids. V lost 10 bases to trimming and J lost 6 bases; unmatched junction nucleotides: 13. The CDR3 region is CAIGQPRGRDEKLFF. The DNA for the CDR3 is TGTGCCATCGGACAACCCAGGGGGCGAGATGAAAAACTGTTTTTT.

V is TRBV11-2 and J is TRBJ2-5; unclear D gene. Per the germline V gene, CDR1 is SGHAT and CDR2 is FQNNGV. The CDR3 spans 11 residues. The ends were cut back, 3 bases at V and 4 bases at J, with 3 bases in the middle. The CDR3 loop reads CASSLAETQYF. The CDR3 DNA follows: TGTGCCAGCAGCTTGGCAGAGACCCAGTACTTC.

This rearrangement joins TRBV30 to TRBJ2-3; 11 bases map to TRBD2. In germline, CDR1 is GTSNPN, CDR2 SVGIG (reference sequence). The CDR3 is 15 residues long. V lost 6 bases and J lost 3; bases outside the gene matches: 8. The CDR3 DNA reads TGTGCCTGCACTACTAGCGGGAGAATGACAGATACGCAGTATTTT. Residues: CACTTSGRMTDTQYF.

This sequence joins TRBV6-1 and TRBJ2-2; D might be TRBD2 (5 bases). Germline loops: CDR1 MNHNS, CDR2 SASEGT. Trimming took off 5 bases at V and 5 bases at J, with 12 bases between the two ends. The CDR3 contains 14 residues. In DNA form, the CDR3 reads TGTGCCAGCAGTCCCAGCGGTGGGACCGGGGAGCTGTTTTTT. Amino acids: CASSPSGGTGELFF.

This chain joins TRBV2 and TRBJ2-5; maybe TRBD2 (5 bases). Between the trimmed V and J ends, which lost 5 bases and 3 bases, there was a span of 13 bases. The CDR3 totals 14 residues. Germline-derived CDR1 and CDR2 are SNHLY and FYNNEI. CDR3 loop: CASSRSTREETQYF. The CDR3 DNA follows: TGTGCCAGCAGTCGGTCCACGAGGGAAGAGACCCAGTACTTC.

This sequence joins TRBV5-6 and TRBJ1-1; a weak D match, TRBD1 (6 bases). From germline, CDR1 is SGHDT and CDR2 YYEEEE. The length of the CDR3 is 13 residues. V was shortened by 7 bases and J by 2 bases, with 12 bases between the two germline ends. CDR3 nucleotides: TGTGCCAGCTCGGGACAAATTAACACTGAAGCTTTCTTT. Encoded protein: CASSGQINTEAFF.

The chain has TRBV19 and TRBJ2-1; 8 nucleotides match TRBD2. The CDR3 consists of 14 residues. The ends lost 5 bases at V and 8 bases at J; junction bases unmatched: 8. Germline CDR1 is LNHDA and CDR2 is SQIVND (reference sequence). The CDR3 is CASSPRREVDEQFF. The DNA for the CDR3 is TGTGCCAGTAGTCCACGGCGGGAGGTGGATGAGCAGTTCTTC.

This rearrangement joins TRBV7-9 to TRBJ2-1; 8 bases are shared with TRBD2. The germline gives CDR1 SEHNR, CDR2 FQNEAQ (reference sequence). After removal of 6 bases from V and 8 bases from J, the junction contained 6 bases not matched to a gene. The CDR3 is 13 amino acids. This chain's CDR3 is CASRAGGRHEQFF. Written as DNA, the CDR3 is TGTGCCAGCAGGGCGGGAGGACGGCATGAGCAGTTCTTC.

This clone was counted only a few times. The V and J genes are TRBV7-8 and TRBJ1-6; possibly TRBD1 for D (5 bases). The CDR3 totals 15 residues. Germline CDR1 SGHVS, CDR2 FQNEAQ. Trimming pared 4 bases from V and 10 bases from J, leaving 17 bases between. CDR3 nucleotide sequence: TGTGCCAGCAGCTCCGACGGGGGTAGTCGGTCACCCCTCCACTTT. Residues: CASSSDGGSRSPLHF.

CDR3 protein: CASSLVGPGGYTF. The CDR3 nucleotides read TGTGCCAGCAGCTTAGTTGGCCCGGGTGGCTACACCTTC. The chain links TRBV7-2 to TRBJ1-2; D gene unclear. There are 13 residues in the CDR3. CDR1 and CDR2 from the germline V gene are SGHTA and FQGNSA. V lost 1 base and J 7 bases, leaving 10 bases between the germline ends.

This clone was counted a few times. CDR3 sequence reads: CASNRGSTNEKLFF. DNA for the CDR3: TGTGCCAGTAACAGGGGATCAACTAATGAAAAACTGTTTTTT. The chain joins TRBV2 to TRBJ1-4, with 7 bases fitting TRBD1. V was pared by 9 bases and J by 0 bases, with 4 bases of the junction left unmatched. In germline, CDR1 is SNHLY, CDR2 FYNNEI. The CDR3 runs 14 residues. The full variable domain, its missing parts supplied by reference TRBV2 and TRBJ1-4, is EPEVTQTPSHQVTQMGQEVILRCVPISNHLYFYWYRQILGQKVEFLVSFYNNEISEKSEIFDDQFSVERPDGSNFTLKIRSTKLEDSAMYFCASNRGSTNEKLFFGSGTQLSVL.

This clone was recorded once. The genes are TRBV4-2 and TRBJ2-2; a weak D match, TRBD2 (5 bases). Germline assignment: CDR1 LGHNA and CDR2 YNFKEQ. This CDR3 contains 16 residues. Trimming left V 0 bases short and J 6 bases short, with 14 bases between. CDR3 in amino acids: CASSQERRTWAGELFF. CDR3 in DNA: TGTGCCAGCAGCCAAGAAAGGAGGACCTGGGCCGGGGAGCTGTTTTTT.

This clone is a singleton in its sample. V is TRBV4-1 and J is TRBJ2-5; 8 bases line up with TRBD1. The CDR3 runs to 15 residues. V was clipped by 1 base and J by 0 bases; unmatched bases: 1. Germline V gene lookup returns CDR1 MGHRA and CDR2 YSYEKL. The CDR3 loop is CASSQADRDQETQYF. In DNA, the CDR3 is TGCGCCAGCAGCCAAGCGGACAGGGACCAAGAGACCCAGTACTTC.

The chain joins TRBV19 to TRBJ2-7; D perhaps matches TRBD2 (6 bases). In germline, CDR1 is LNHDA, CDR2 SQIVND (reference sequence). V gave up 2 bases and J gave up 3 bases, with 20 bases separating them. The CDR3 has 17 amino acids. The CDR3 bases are TGTGCCAGTAGTATAACCCCCATTAGTGGGGGGAGCTACGAGCAGTACTTC. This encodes CASSITPISGGSYEQYF.

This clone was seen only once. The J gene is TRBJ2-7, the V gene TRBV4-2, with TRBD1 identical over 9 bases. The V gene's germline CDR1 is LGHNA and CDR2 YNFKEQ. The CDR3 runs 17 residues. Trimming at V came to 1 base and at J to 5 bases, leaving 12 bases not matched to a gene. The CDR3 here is CASSQVKVTGGANEQYF. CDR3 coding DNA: TGTGCCAGCAGCCAAGTTAAAGTAACAGGGGGCGCAAACGAGCAGTACTTC.

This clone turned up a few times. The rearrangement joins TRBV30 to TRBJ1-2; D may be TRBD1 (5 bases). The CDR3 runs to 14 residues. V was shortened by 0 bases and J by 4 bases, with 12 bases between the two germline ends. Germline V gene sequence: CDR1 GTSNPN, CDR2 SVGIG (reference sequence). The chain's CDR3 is CAWSVTGGIYGYTF. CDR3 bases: TGTGCCTGGAGTGTTACAGGCGGTATCTATGGCTACACCTTC.

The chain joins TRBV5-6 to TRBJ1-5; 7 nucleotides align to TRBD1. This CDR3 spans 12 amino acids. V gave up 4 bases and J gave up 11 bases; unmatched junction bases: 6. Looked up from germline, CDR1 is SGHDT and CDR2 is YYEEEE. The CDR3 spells CASSGTDGTQHF. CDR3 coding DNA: TGTGCCAGCAGCGGGACAGACGGTACCCAGCATTTT.

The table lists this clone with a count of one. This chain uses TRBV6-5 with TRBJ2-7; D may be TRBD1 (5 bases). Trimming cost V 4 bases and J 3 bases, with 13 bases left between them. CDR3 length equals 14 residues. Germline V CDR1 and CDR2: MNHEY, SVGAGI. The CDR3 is CASSWGSPNYEQYF. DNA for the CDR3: TGTGCCAGCAGTTGGGGCAGCCCGAACTACGAGCAGTACTTC.

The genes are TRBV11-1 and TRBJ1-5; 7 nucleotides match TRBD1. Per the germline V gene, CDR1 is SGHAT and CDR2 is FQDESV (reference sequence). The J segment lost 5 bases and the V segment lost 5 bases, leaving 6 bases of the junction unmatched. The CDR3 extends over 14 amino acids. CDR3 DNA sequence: TGTGCCAGCAGCCCCCGGGACAGAGATCAGCCCCAGCATTTT. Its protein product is CASSPRDRDQPQHF.